The rows below give T cell receptor beta chains drawn from one sample of a study of blood T cell repertoires in COVID-19. Only in-frame clones appear in the TCRdb table, and some are missing; sequencing was by immunoSEQ multiplex PCR. The table shows about 92,000 clones, with around 84% occurring only once. Input material: peripheral blood. The receptors were gathered from an elderly man with acute or convalescent COVID-19. Both conserved end residues are part of each CDR3. A D gene is named only where the DNA matches it firmly. Size is omitted from some rows. Given values are once, few, many or a class for expanded clones.

V	D	size	J	DNA	CDR3
TRBV5-1	TRBD2	NA	TRBJ2-4	TGCGCCAGCAGTAACCCGGGAGGAATAGCCAAAAACATTCAGTACTTC	CASSNPGGIAKNIQYF
TRBV28	NA	NA	TRBJ1-2	TGTGCCAGCAGGCCGACAGGCCGCAATAACTATGGCTACACCTTC	CASRPTGRNNYGYTF
TRBV18	NA	NA	TRBJ1-4	TGTGCCAGCTCACCTTCAGCGCTCTCCTCAACTAATGAAAAACTGTTTTTT	CASSPSALSSTNEKLFF
TRBV25-1	NA	NA	TRBJ1-3	TGTGCCAGCCCCTTCCACAGGTGTTCTTTTGGAAACACCATATATTTT	CASPFHRCSFGNTIYF
TRBV7-6	TRBD2	NA	TRBJ2-1	TGTGCCAGCAGCTCCAGGTGGCTAGCGGAATACAATGAGCAGTTCTTC	CASSSRWLAEYNEQFF
TRBV19	NA	NA	TRBJ1-1	TGTGCCAGTAGGGAGTCCGGGACATTGAACACTGAAGCTTTCTTT	CASRESGTLNTEAFF
TRBV19	NA	NA	TRBJ2-1	TGTGCCAGTAGTTCAGGTTTCCTTGTCGATGAGCAGTTCTTC	CASSSGFLVDEQFF
TRBV30	TRBD2	NA	TRBJ2-5	TGTGCCTGGAGTGTTCTAGCGGGAGTTTTAGAGACCCAGTACTTC	CAWSVLAGVLETQYF
TRBV7-9	TRBD1	NA	TRBJ2-7	TGTGCCAGCAGCTTATACCACAGGGGGCATCTCGAGCAGTACTTC	CASSLYHRGHLEQYF
TRBV19	TRBD1	few	TRBJ1-6	TGTGCCAGTAAGGAAAGGACAGGACATTCACCCCTCCACTTT	CASKERTGHSPLHF
TRBV6-2/TRBV6-3	TRBD2	NA	TRBJ2-7	TGTGCCAGCAGTTCGGCTTATGCGGGGCTAGCGGGAGACGAGCAGTACTTC	CASSSAYAGLAGDEQYF
TRBV4-1	NA	NA	TRBJ2-7	TGCGCCAGCAGCCGTACGTCATCGGGCTACGAGCAGTACTTC	CASSRTSSGYEQYF
TRBV6-2/TRBV6-3	NA	NA	TRBJ2-4	TGTGCCAGCAGTTACTGGGAGAACATTCAGTACTTC	CASSYWENIQYF
TRBV10-3	NA	once	TRBJ1-5	TGTGCCATCAGTGAACAGAGCTATAGCAATCAGCCCCAGCATTTT	CAISEQSYSNQPQHF
TRBV7-2	NA	NA	TRBJ2-4	TGTGCCAGCAGCTTTGGCAGAGCCAAAAACATTCAGTACTTC	CASSFGRAKNIQYF
TRBV5-1	TRBD1	NA	TRBJ1-1	TGCGCCAGCAGCTTTTCCGGGACAGGGAACACTGAAGCTTTCTTT	CASSFSGTGNTEAFF
TRBV18	TRBD1	NA	TRBJ2-7	TGTGCCAGCTCACCCGACAGGGACGAGCAGTACTTC	CASSPDRDEQYF
TRBV6-2/TRBV6-3	NA	NA	TRBJ2-3	TGTGCCAGCAGTTATGTGGTTGTCGGGGGACCCACAGATACGCAGTATTTT	CASSYVVVGGPTDTQYF
TRBV7-9	NA	NA	TRBJ1-6	TGTGCCAGCAGCTTAGTACAATCACCCCTCCACTTT	CASSLVQSPLHF
TRBV28	TRBD1	once	TRBJ1-1	TGTGCCAGCACCAGACAGGGGGACAACACTGAAGCTTTCTTT	CASTRQGDNTEAFF
TRBV7-6	NA	NA	TRBJ1-4	TGTGCCAGCAGCTTAGTGAGAGGGGAGGGGAGGAATGAAAAACTGTTTTTT	CASSLVRGEGRNEKLFF
TRBV5-1	TRBD1	NA	TRBJ2-2	TGCGCCAGCAACCAGGGGGCTAGCGGGGAGCTGTTTTTT	CASNQGASGELFF
TRBV30	NA	few	TRBJ2-2	TGTGCCTGGAGTTCCGTTTACGGGGAGCTGTTTTTT	CAWSSVYGELFF
TRBV19	TRBD2	once	TRBJ2-2	TGTGCCAGTAGTACGCAGGGAGGGACCGGGGAGCTGTTTTTT	CASSTQGGTGELFF
TRBV7-2	NA	NA	TRBJ1-2	TGTGCCAGCAGCTACCGGGACGGGAGAGGTGGCTACACCTTC	CASSYRDGRGGYTF
TRBV6-1	NA	NA	TRBJ2-5	TGTGCCAGCAGTGACGGGACCTCCCGCGGGAAGACCCAGTACTTC	CASSDGTSRGKTQYF
TRBV13	TRBD2	NA	TRBJ2-3	TGTGCCAGCAGCTTCCCCGGGACTAGCGGGAGTGATACGCAGTATTTT	CASSFPGTSGSDTQYF
TRBV20-1	NA	NA	TRBJ2-3	TGCAGTGCTAGAGTAATGGAGGCGCAGTATTTT	CSARVMEAQYF
TRBV5-1	NA	NA	TRBJ1-2	TGCGCCAGCAGCGCGGCAGGACAAGAAAACTATGGCTACACCTTC	CASSAAGQENYGYTF
TRBV19	NA	NA	TRBJ1-4	TGTGCCAGTAGTATACGACGGGGAGTTGCAACTAATGAAAAACTGTTTTTT	CASSIRRGVATNEKLFF
TRBV6-2/TRBV6-3	TRBD2	once	TRBJ2-1	TGTGCCAGCAGTTACCTAACTAGCGGGACGTCCTACAATGAGCAGTTCTTC	CASSYLTSGTSYNEQFF
TRBV4-3	TRBD1	few	TRBJ1-5	TGCGCCAGCAGCCAAAGTGACAGGGGGCTGGAGCAGCCCCAGCATTTT	CASSQSDRGLEQPQHF
TRBV2	TRBD2	NA	TRBJ2-5	TGTGCCAGCACCACGGCGGGAGTAGGAAACCAAGAGACCCAGTACTTC	CASTTAGVGNQETQYF
TRBV15	NA	NA	TRBJ2-1	TGTGCCACCAGCAGCCGAACAGGGAAAGATGAGCAGTTCTTC	CATSSRTGKDEQFF
TRBV2	NA	NA	TRBJ1-3	TGTGCCAGCAGAGAGGGACTGCACTCTGGAAACACCATATATTTT	CASREGLHSGNTIYF
TRBV5-1	NA	NA	TRBJ2-2	TGCGCCAGCAGTATTCGCGGACAGCCCGACACCGGGGAGCTGTTTTTT	CASSIRGQPDTGELFF
TRBV19	TRBD1	once	TRBJ1-5	TGTGCCAGTAGTCAACGGGACAGGGGGTATAATCAGCCCCAGCATTTT	CASSQRDRGYNQPQHF
TRBV12-3/TRBV12-4	NA	NA	TRBJ2-4	TGTGCCAGCAGACTGGAAAACATTCAGTACTTC	CASRLENIQYF
TRBV6-5	NA	NA	TRBJ1-5	TGTGCCAGCAGACTCACCGGGATGAGCAATCAGCCCCAGCATTTT	CASRLTGMSNQPQHF
TRBV4-1	TRBD2	once	TRBJ2-7	TGCGCCAGCAGCCAAGGTGGGACTAGCGGGAGTGGTACGTTCGAGCAGTACTTC	CASSQGGTSGSGTFEQYF
TRBV10-2	TRBD2	NA	TRBJ2-5	TGCGCCAGCGAGGGACTAGCGGAGACCCAGTACTTC	CASEGLAETQYF
TRBV25-1	TRBD2	once	TRBJ2-3	TGTGCCAGCGTAAAGAACGGAGCGGGAGGGGTAGATACGCAGTATTTT	CASVKNGAGGVDTQYF
TRBV7-2	TRBD1	NA	TRBJ2-3	TGTGCCAGCAGCTTAGAGGGGGCGCGGCGCACAGATACGCAGTATTTT	CASSLEGARRTDTQYF
TRBV4-3	NA	NA	TRBJ2-7	TGCGCCAGCAGCCAAGACTCGTCAGATACCTACGAGCAGTACTTC	CASSQDSSDTYEQYF
TRBV11-3	TRBD1	once	TRBJ2-1	TGTGCCAGCAGCCTGACAGGGTTCTTGAGCTCCTACAATGAGCAGTTCTTC	CASSLTGFLSSYNEQFF
TRBV19	TRBD1	NA	TRBJ1-5	TGTGCCAGTAGTAAAAGACAGGGATCTGGAATGTTGAGCAATCAGCCCCAGCATTTT	CASSKRQGSGMLSNQPQHF
TRBV19	NA	NA	TRBJ2-7	TGTGCCAGTAGTACAACTAGTGACGAGCAGTACTTC	CASSTTSDEQYF
TRBV6-6	NA	NA	TRBJ1-5	TGTGCCAGCAGTTCACCGGGAGGTGGTCAGCCCCAGCATTTT	CASSSPGGGQPQHF
TRBV9	TRBD2	NA	TRBJ2-2	TGTGCCAGCAGCCCCCGGACTAGCTGGGCCGGGGAGCTGTTTTTT	CASSPRTSWAGELFF
TRBV3-1/TRBV3-2	TRBD1	NA	TRBJ2-5	TGTGCCAGCAGCCAACTGACAGGGGGGCAAGAGACCCAGTACTTC	CASSQLTGGQETQYF
TRBV6-5	TRBD1	few	TRBJ1-1	TGTGCCAGCAGGGCACCGGGACAGGGGGCAGGTGAAGCTTTCTTT	CASRAPGQGAGEAFF
TRBV7-8	TRBD2	NA	TRBJ2-1	TGTGCCAGCAGCTTAGTCCCAGCGGGATCCTACAATGAGCAGTTCTTC	CASSLVPAGSYNEQFF